Below are 14 T cell receptor beta chains sequenced from a single sample in a study of blood T cell repertoires in COVID-19. The protocol was immunoSEQ multiplex PCR, while the TCRdb copy is restricted to in-frame clones and leaves out a portion. The repertoire consists of roughly 200,000 clones, with 85% to 90% occurring once and the leading ten covering 1.2%. The sequenced sample was PBMCs or T cells enriched from blood (not recorded which). The receptors were sampled from a man aged 25-40 years who had recovered from COVID-19.

The V call is TRBV9, the J call TRBJ2-5; the D is unclear. Trimming stripped 3 bases from V and 5 bases from J, with 8 bases between. CDR3 length equals 12 residues. CDR1 is SGDLS, CDR2 YYNGEE, per germline. The CDR3 loop reads CASSARGETQYF. The CDR3 coding sequence is TGTGCCAGCAGCGCCCGCGGTGAGACCCAGTACTTC.

The chain couples TRBV2 to TRBJ2-7, with D tentatively TRBD2 (5 bases). V lost 5 bases, J lost 3 bases, and 14 bases lay in between. Germline CDR1 is SNHLY and CDR2 is FYNNEI. The CDR3 runs 14 residues. The DNA of the CDR3 is TGTGCCAGCAGTTTGAGAGGGCTTAACTACGAGCAGTACTTC. Translation: CASSLRGLNYEQYF. The full variable domain, in which reference TRBV2 and TRBJ2-7 provide the parts outside the CDR3, is EPEVTQTPSHQVTQMGQEVILRCVPISNHLYFYWYRQILGQKVEFLVSFYNNEISEKSEIFDDQFSVERPDGSNFTLKIRSTKLEDSAMYFCASSLRGLNYEQYFGPGTRLTVT.

The chain couples TRBV18 to TRBJ2-5; D call uncertain. Per germline, CDR1 KGHSH and CDR2 LQKENI. Trimming took off 3 bases at V and 4 bases at J, with 12 bases between the two ends. This CDR3 has 14 residues. CDR3: CASSPHPRGETQYF. The CDR3 DNA reads as TGTGCCAGCTCACCCCATCCCCGCGGAGAGACCCAGTACTTC.

The chain links TRBV28 to TRBJ2-7, with D perhaps matching TRBD1 (5 bases). Trimming stripped 11 bases from V and 1 base from J, with 9 bases between. Germline assignment: CDR1 MDHEN and CDR2 SYDVKM. The CDR3 consists of 11 residues. CDR3 nucleotide sequence: TGTGCCTGGGGCCATTCCTACGAGCAGTACTTC. It translates to CAWGHSYEQYF.

This clone was seen just once. The chain links TRBV25-1 to TRBJ2-2; 7 nucleotides agree with TRBD2. Trimming cost V 5 bases and J 0 bases; bases outside gene matches: 6. Germline CDR1 is MGHDK and CDR2 is SYGVNS. The CDR3 covers 16 residues. As DNA, the CDR3 is TGTGCCAGCAGTCCATGGACTAGATCGAACACCGGGGAGCTGTTTTTT. Its translation: CASSPWTRSNTGELFF.

The V and J genes are TRBV9 and TRBJ1-1, with a tentative D call TRBD1 (5 bases). The length of the CDR3 is 12 residues. V was clipped by 7 bases and J by 5 bases, with 12 bases between them. Germline V CDR1 and CDR2: SGDLS, YYNGEE. CDR3 coding DNA: TGTGCCAGCGGACAAAGTGGGACTGAAGCTTTCTTT. This codes for CASGQSGTEAFF.

Written as DNA, the CDR3 is TGTGCCAGCAGCTTAGGGCAGACAGGGCGCACTGAAGCTTTCTTT. As protein: CASSLGQTGRTEAFF. This chain joins TRBV11-2 and TRBJ1-1; TRBD1 matches at 7 bases. Germline V gene lookup returns CDR1 SGHAT and CDR2 FQNNGV. J lost 4 bases, V lost 1 base, and 6 bases had no gene match. The CDR3 is 15 amino acids.

The chain uses TRBV6-5 and TRBJ1-2, with 8 bases fitting TRBD1. Germline V gene sequence: CDR1 MNHEY, CDR2 SVGAGI. This CDR3 comprises 15 residues. Unmatched junction bases numbered 1, after V lost 0 bases and J lost 1 base. Here the CDR3 reads CASSYSDRDNYGYTF. The CDR3 DNA reads TGTGCCAGCAGTTACTCGGACAGGGATAACTATGGCTACACCTTC.

The chain combines TRBV30 with TRBJ1-6; D remains unclear. This CDR3 contains 13 residues. V was shortened by 1 base and J by 8 bases, with 9 bases between the two germline ends. The germline gives CDR1 GTSNPN, CDR2 SVGIG (reference sequence). As DNA, the CDR3 is TGTGCCTGGAGTGGTGGGCGGGATTCACCCCTCCACTTT. It codes for CAWSGGRDSPLHF.

This chain uses TRBV30 with TRBJ1-3, with 8 nucleotides matching TRBD1. CDR1 is GTSNPN and CDR2 is SVGIG in the germline V gene (reference sequence). V was clipped by 5 bases and J by 4 bases; unmatched bases: 13. The CDR3 sequence is 16 residues long. The CDR3 loop is CAWGRQGIAFGNTIYF. In DNA, the CDR3 is TGTGCCTGGGGCAGACAGGGGATTGCATTCGGAAACACCATATATTTT.

This chain uses TRBV9 with TRBJ2-3, with TRBD1 matching 8 bases. CDR1 and CDR2 from the germline V gene are SGDLS and YYNGEE. The CDR3 is 17 amino acids. Germline trimming cut 1 base from V and 2 bases from J; bases unmatched to any gene: 9. The CDR3 region has the DNA TGTGCCAGCAGCGTATATCAGGGGGCGGTGGACACAGATACGCAGTATTTT. The encoded protein is CASSVYQGAVDTDTQYF.

V is TRBV6-6 and J is TRBJ2-7; 7 bases fit TRBD1. V lost 6 bases and J lost 2; bases outside the gene matches: 22. The CDR3 is 19 residues long. CDR1 is MNHNY, CDR2 SVGAGI, per germline (reference sequence). CDR3 coding DNA: TGTGCCAGCAGACGACGAGGTAACAGGGGTGTGAATCCAGCCTACGAGCAGTACTTC. This translates into CASRRRGNRGVNPAYEQYF.

The chain uses TRBV18 and TRBJ1-1, with TRBD1 matching over 8 bases. The CDR3 has 14 residues. The germline gives CDR1 KGHSH, CDR2 LQKENI. V lost 4 bases and J lost 6; bases outside the gene matches: 7. As DNA, the CDR3 is TGTGCCAGCTCACGACAGGGGTTAATGCCTGAAGCTTTCTTT. The encoded protein is CASSRQGLMPEAFF.

This rearrangement joins TRBV6-6 to TRBJ2-5, with 7 bases fitting TRBD1. CDR1 MNHNY and CDR2 SVGAGI come from the germline V gene (reference sequence). With V trimmed by 6 bases and J by 1 base, 5 bases remained unmatched. The CDR3 loop spans 14 amino acids. The CDR3 nucleotides are TGTGCCAGCAGGTTAACAGGGGTCCAAGAGACCCAGTACTTC. The encoded protein is CASRLTGVQETQYF.